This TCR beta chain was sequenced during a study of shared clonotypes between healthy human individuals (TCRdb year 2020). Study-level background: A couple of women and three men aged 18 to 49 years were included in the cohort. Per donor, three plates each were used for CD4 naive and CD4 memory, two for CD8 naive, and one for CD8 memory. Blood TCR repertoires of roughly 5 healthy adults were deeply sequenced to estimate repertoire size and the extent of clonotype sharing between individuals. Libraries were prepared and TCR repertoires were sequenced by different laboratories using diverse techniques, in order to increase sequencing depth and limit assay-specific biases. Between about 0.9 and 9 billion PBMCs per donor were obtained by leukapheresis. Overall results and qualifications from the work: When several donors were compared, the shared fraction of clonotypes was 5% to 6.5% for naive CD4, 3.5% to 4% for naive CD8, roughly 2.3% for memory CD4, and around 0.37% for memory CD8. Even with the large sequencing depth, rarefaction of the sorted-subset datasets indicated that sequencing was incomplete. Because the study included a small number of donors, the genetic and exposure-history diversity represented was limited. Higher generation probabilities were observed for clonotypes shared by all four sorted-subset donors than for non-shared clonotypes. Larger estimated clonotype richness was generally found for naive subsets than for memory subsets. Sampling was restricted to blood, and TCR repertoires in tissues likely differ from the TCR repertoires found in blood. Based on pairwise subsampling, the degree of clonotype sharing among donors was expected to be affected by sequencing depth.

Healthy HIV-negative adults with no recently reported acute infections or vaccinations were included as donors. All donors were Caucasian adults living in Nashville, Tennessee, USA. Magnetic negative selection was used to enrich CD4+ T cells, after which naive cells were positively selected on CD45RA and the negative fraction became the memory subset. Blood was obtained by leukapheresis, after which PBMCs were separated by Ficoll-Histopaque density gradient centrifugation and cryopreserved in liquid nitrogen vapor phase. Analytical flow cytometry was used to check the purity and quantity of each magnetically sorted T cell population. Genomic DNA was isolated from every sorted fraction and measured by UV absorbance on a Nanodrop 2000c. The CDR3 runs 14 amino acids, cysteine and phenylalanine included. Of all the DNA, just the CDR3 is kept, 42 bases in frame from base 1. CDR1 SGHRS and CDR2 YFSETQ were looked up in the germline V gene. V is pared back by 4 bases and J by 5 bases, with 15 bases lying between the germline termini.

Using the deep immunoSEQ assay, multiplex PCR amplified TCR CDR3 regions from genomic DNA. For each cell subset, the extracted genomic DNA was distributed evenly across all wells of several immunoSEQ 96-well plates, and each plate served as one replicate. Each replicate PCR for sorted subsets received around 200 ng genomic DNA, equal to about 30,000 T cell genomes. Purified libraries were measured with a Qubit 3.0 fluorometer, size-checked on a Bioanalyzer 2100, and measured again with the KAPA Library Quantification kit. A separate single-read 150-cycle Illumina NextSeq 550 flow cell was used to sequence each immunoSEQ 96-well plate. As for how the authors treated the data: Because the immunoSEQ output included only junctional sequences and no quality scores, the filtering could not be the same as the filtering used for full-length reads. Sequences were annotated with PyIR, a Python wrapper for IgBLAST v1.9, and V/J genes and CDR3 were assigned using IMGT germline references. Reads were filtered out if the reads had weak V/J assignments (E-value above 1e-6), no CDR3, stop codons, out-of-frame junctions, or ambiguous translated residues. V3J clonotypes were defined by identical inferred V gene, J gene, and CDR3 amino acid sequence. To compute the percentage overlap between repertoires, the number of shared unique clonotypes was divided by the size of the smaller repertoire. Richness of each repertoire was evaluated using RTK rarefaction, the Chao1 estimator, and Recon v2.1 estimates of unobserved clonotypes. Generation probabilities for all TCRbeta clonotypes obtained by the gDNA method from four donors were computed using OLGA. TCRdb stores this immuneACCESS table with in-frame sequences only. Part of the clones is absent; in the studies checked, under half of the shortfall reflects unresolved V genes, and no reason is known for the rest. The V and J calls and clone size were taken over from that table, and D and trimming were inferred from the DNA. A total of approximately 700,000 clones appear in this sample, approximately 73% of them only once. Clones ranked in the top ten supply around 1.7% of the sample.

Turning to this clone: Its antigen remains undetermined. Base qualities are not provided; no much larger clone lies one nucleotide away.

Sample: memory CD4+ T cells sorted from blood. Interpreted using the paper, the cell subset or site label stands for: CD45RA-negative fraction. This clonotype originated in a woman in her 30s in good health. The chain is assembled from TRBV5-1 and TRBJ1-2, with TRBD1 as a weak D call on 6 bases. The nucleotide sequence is TGCGCCAGCAGCACCCGGGACAAGGCGTATGGCTACACCTTC. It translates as CASSTRDKAYGYTF.